This T cell receptor beta chain was recorded in a study of beta chain features in type 1 diabetes. A word on this clone: Its antigen is unknown.

The isolated RNA, all of it, was reverse transcribed, so expressed TCRB transcripts were what got sequenced. Using immunoSEQ multiplex PCR, the repertoire was profiled, and TCRdb retains in-frame clones only, with some absent. The sample shows about 160,000 clones, 7% to 9.5% of them seen only once. General study findings and limits: Reads derived from cDNA could over-represent cells showing high TCR expression. All four CD4+ subsets of Type 1 diabetes patients contained TCRB CDR3s that were moderately but significantly shorter. Insertions were fewer and deletions more numerous at VDJ junctions in type 1 diabetes patients.

The CDR3 is made up of 13 amino acids. The J segment lost 2 bases and the V segment lost 4 bases, leaving 2 bases of the junction unmatched. Germline loops: CDR1 GTSNPN, CDR2 SVGIG (reference sequence). The receptor's source is a woman in her twenties or thirties with type 1 diabetes. The V and J genes are TRBV30 and TRBJ2-1, with 7 bases fitting TRBD2. The specimen was central memory CD4+ T cells from blood. In DNA form, the CDR3 reads TGTGCCTGGAACGCGGGAGCCTACAATGAGCAGTTCTTC. The encoded protein is CAWNAGAYNEQFF.